This TCR beta chain was documented in a study of blood T cell repertoires in COVID-19. The germline CDR1 and CDR2 sequences are ENHRY and SYGVKD. The CDR3 is 13 amino acids. Between the trimmed V and J ends, which lost 5 bases and 5 bases, there was a span of 12 bases. In the study's own analysis: Researchers report that nucleated cell counts were estimated from reference gene primer amplification. Assay used: immunoSEQ multiplex PCR; TCRdb lists only in-frame clones, some missing. That table supplies the V and J calls and clone size; D and trimming were determined from the DNA. The table includes some 64,000 clones, 60% to 80% detected once.

The receptor was derived from a woman aged 60-75 years with acute or convalescent COVID-19. Sequencing was done on a sample of peripheral blood. The rearrangement links TRBV10-3 to TRBJ1-1, with D perhaps TRBD1 (6 bases). CDR3 residues: CAISREGGTEAFF. CDR3 nucleotides: TGTGCCATCAGTAGGGAGGGGGGGACTGAAGCTTTCTTT.